The 17 T cell receptor beta chains below were found in one sample sequenced in a study of identical twins. MiXCR was run by TCRdb on the 5' RACE reads, yielding one entry per CDR3 protein. The sample has 420,000 or so distinct CDR3 sequences, approximately 18% seen once; the top ten hold roughly 12%. Sequences were obtained from naive T cells sorted from blood. These receptors all stem from a man aged 50-60 years in good health.

This clonotype has only a few counts. The chain uses TRBV5-1 and TRBJ1-2; D possibly corresponds to TRBD1 (5 bases). The CDR3 length is 10 residues. V was shortened by 9 bases and J by 6 bases, with 9 bases between the two germline ends. CDR1 is SGHRS, CDR2 YFSETQ, per germline. In nucleotides, the CDR3 is TGCGCCAAACCGGGGCATGGCTACACCTTC. Its translation is CAKPGHGYTF.

The sample holds a few counts of this clonotype. The chain uses TRBV6-5 and TRBJ2-7; possibly TRBD2 for D (6 bases). The ends were cut back, 0 bases at V and 2 bases at J, with 14 bases in the middle. Germline V gene data show CDR1 as MNHEY and CDR2 as SVGAGI. The CDR3 runs to 16 residues. The CDR3 coding sequence is TGTGCCAGCAGTTACTCGACTAGGTCACCCCCCTACGAGCAGTACTTC. It translates to CASSYSTRSPPYEQYF.

The chain carries TRBV18 and TRBJ1-5, with a possible D match to TRBD1 (5 bases). V lost 6 bases and J lost 3, with 15 bases in between. Germline values: CDR1 KGHSH, CDR2 LQKENI. CDR3 size: 15 residues. The CDR3 protein is CASSTGAGINQPQHF. The CDR3 nucleotides are TGTGCCAGCTCGACCGGCGCAGGGATCAATCAGCCCCAGCATTTT. The full variable domain, rest sourced from reference TRBV18 and TRBJ1-5, is NAGVMQNPRHLVRRRGQEARLRCSPMKGHSHVYWYRQLPEEGLKFMVYLQKENIIDESGMPKERFSAEFPKEGPSILRIQQVVRGDSAAYFCASSTGAGINQPQHFGDGTRLSIL.

In its sample, this clonotype was seen a few times. This chain joins TRBV7-6 and TRBJ2-7; 7 bases fit TRBD1. CDR1 SGHVS and CDR2 FNYEAQ come from the germline V gene. V lost 0 bases, J lost 7 bases, and 3 bases stayed unmatched. This CDR3 is built from 13 residues. Here the CDR3 DNA reads TGTGCCAGCAGCTTAGCACAGGGGTGGGAGCAGTACTTC. It is translated as CASSLAQGWEQYF.

Of note for this clonotype: A much larger clone lies a single base off, so this may be a read error. The rearrangement links TRBV5-1 to TRBJ1-1; D gene ambiguous. The CDR3 loop spans 20 amino acids. Trimming shortened V by 0 bases and J by 1 base, and 25 bases separated the two germline ends. CDR1 and CDR2 from the germline V gene are SGHRS and YFSETQ. In nucleotides, the CDR3 is TGCGCCAGCAGCTTGGCGACACCGACACGGACGGTTCGGAGGAACACTGAAGCTTTCTTT. Amino acids: CASSLATPTRTVRRNTEAFF.

The chain employs TRBV29-1 and TRBJ1-2; tentative D call: TRBD1 (5 bases). Trimming left V 0 bases short and J 3 bases short, with 14 bases between. CDR3 size: 15 residues. CDR1 SQVTM and CDR2 ANQGSEA come from the germline V gene. CDR3 residues: CSVEEMAGRDYGYTF. CDR3 coding DNA: TGCAGCGTTGAAGAAATGGCAGGGAGGGACTATGGCTACACCTTC.

V gene TRBV7-9 combines with J gene TRBJ2-7, with TRBD2 matching over 7 bases. The CDR3 is made up of 14 amino acids. The J segment lost 5 bases and the V segment lost 0 bases, leaving 4 bases of the junction unmatched. Germline CDR1 is SEHNR and CDR2 is FQNEAQ (reference sequence). The CDR3, as DNA: TGTGCCAGCAGCTTAGCGGGGGGGGGAAACGAGCAGTACTTC. The encoded protein is CASSLAGGGNEQYF.

This rearrangement joins TRBV7-2 to TRBJ1-5, with D uncertain. Trimming took off 5 bases at V and 5 bases at J, with 13 bases between the two ends. In germline, CDR1 is SGHTA, CDR2 FQGNSA. The CDR3 is made up of 14 amino acids. Here the CDR3 DNA reads TGTGCCAGCAGCCCAGCCTGGGGTGATCAGCCCCAGCATTTT. Translating gives CASSPAWGDQPQHF.

J is TRBJ2-6 and V is TRBV20-1, with a possible D match to TRBD2 (7 bases). The CDR3 spans 17 residues. Trimming took off 6 bases at V and 0 bases at J, with 18 bases between the two ends. From germline, CDR1 is DFQATT and CDR2 SNEGSKA (reference sequence). Here the CDR3 reads CSARGDTRSSGANVLTF. DNA of the CDR3: TGCAGTGCCCGGGGGGACACACGGAGCTCTGGGGCCAACGTCCTGACTTTC.

The sample holds one count of this clonotype. The V and J genes are TRBV6-1 and TRBJ2-3, with 15 bases fitting TRBD2. Per germline, CDR1 MNHNS and CDR2 SASEGT. The CDR3 spans 18 residues. J lost 6 bases, V lost 5 bases, and 12 bases had no gene match. DNA for the CDR3: TGTGCCAGCAGTCTGGGACTAGCGGGGGGACCTCCAAGTGATACGCAGTATTTT. Its translation is CASSLGLAGGPPSDTQYF.

Comments on this clonotype: A much larger clone lies a single base off, so this may be a read error. The chain recombines TRBV5-1 with TRBJ2-3; 7 nucleotides align to TRBD2. Germline CDR1 and CDR2: SGHRS and YFSETQ. CDR3 size: 14 residues. This chain's CDR3 is CASRLATDTYTQYF. The CDR3 region has the DNA TGCGCCAGCAGACTAGCGACCGACACATATACGCAGTATTTT.

This clonotype was counted a few times. The chain carries TRBV27 and TRBJ2-5; perhaps TRBD2 as D (6 bases). Germline V gene sequence: CDR1 MNHEY, CDR2 SMNVEV (reference sequence). The CDR3 sequence is 15 residues long. V lost 3 bases, J lost 4 bases, and 15 bases lay in between. DNA of the CDR3: TGTGCCAGCAGTTTTTCGGGGGAGAGAAGAGAGACCCAGTACTTC. As protein: CASSFSGERRETQYF.

This clonotype was found a few times. The chain employs TRBV27 and TRBJ2-1; no firm D call. This CDR3 contains 15 residues. The V end was cut by 5 bases, the J end by 4 bases, with 15 bases between. CDR1 MNHEY and CDR2 SMNVEV come from the germline V gene (reference sequence). CDR3 nucleotide sequence: TGTGCCAGCAGTCCAGGACGGAGCTATTACAATGAGCAGTTCTTC. It translates to CASSPGRSYYNEQFF.

This sequence joins TRBV12-3 or TRBV12-4 and TRBJ2-2, with D hard to call. V was shortened by 7 bases and J by 2 bases, with 5 bases between the two germline ends. The CDR3 has 12 residues. The CDR3 DNA reads TGTGCCAGCACCCTTAACACCGGGGAGCTGTTTTTT. Residues: CASTLNTGELFF.

The rearrangement uses TRBV6-1 and TRBJ2-1, with TRBD1 as a possible D gene (5 bases). The germline CDR1 and CDR2 sequences are MNHNS and SASEGT. Trimming removed 1 base at V and 0 bases at J, with 7 bases between. CDR3 length: 15 amino acids. In nucleotides, the CDR3 is TGTGCCAGCAGTGAAGGTAGGGGCTCCTACAATGAGCAGTTCTTC. It specifies CASSEGRGSYNEQFF.

The CDR3 DNA sequence: TGCAGTGCTAGACACCTGAGCTCCTATAATTCACCCCTCCACTTT. Residues: CSARHLSSYNSPLHF. The J gene is TRBJ1-6, the V gene TRBV20-1, with no clear D. CDR3 size: 15 residues. Germline V lookup: CDR1 DFQATT, CDR2 SNEGSKA (reference sequence). Trimming pared 2 bases from V and 0 bases from J, leaving 8 bases between.

The V gene is TRBV28, the J gene TRBJ2-4, with 7 bases identical to TRBD1. This CDR3 has 16 amino acids. With V trimmed by 2 bases and J by 3 bases, 7 bases remained unmatched. Germline V CDR1 and CDR2: MDHEN, SYDVKM. CDR3 sequence: CASSLADRVGKNIQYF. For the CDR3, the DNA is TGTGCCAGCAGTTTAGCCGACAGGGTCGGCAAAAACATTCAGTACTTC.